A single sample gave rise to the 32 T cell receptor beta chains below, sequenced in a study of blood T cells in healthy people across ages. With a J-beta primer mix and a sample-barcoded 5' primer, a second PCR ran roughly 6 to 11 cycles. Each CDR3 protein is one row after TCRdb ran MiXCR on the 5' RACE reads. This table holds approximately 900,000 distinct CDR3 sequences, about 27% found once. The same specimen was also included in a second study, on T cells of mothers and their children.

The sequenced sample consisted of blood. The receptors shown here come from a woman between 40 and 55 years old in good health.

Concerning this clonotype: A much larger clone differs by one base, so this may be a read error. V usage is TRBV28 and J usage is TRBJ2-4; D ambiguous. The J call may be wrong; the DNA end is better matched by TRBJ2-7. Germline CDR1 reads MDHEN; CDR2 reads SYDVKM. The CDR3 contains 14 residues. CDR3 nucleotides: TGTGCCAGCAGGAAGGCAGCTGGTATCTACGAGCAGTACTTC. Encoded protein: CASRKAAGIYEQYF.

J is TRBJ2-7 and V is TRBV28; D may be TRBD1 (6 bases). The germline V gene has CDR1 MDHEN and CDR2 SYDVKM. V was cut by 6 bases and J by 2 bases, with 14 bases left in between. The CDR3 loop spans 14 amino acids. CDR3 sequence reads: CASRPPGATYEQYF. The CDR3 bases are TGTGCCAGCAGACCACCAGGGGCCACCTACGAGCAGTACTTC.

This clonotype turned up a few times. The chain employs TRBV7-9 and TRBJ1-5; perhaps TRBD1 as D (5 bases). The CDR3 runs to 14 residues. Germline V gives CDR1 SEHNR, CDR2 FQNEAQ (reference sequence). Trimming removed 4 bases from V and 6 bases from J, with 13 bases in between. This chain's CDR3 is CASSSGTQGQPQHF. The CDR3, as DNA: TGTGCCAGCAGCTCCGGGACCCAGGGTCAGCCCCAGCATTTT. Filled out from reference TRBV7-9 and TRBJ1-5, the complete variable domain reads DTGVSQNPRHKITKRGQNVTFRCDPISEHNRLYWYRQTLGQGPEFLTYFQNEAQLEKSRLLSDRFSAERPKGSFSTLEIQRTEQGDSAMYLCASSSGTQGQPQHFGDGTRLSIL.

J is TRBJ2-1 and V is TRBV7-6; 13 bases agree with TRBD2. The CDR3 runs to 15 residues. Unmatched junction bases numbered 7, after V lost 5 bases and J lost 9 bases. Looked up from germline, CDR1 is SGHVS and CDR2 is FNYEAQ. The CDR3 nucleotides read TGTGCCAGCAGCGCACTAGCGGGGGGGCCCGGTGAGCAGTTCTTC. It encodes CASSALAGGPGEQFF.

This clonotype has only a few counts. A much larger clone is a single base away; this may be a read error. As DNA, the CDR3 is TGCAGTGCTAGAGCGGGGGGCGGGGGAAACATTCAGTACTTC. This sequence encodes CSARAGGGGNIQYF. The V call is TRBV20-1, the J call TRBJ2-4; D is possibly TRBD2 (7 bases). CDR1 DFQATT and CDR2 SNEGSKA come from the germline V gene (reference sequence). V was pared by 1 base and J by 6 bases, with 13 bases between. The CDR3 contains 14 residues.

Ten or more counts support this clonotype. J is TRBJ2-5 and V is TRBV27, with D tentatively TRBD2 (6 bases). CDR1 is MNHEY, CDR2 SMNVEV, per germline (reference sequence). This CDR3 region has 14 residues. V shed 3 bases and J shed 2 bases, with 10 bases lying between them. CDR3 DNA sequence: TGTGCCAGCAGTTTTCGGGGGACTCAAGAGACCCAGTACTTC. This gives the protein CASSFRGTQETQYF.

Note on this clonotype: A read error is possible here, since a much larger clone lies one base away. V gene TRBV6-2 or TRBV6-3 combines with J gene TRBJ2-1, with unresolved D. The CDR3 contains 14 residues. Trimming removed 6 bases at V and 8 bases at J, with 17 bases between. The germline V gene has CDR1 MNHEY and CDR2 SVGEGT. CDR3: CASRIVLPWDEQFF. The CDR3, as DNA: TGTGCCAGCAGGATCGTACTCCCCTGGGATGAGCAGTTCTTC.

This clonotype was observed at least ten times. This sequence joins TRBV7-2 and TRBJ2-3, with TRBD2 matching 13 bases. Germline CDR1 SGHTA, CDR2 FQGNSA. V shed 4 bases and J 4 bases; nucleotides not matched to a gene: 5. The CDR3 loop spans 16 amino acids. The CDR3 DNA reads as TGTGCCAGCAGCTATCGACTAGCGGGGGGCCCAGATACGCAGTATTTT. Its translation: CASSYRLAGGPDTQYF.

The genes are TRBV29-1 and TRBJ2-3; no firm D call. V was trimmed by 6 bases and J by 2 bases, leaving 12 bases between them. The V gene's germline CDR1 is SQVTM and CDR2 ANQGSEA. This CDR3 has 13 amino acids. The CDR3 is CSVSRAITDTQYF. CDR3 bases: TGCAGCGTCTCAAGGGCAATCACAGATACGCAGTATTTT.

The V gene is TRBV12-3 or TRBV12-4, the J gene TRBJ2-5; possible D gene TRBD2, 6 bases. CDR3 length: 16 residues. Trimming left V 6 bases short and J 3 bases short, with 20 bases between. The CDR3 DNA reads TGTGCCAGCAGGCGGGGACCGGGAACCCACGAAGAGACCCAGTACTTC. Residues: CASRRGPGTHEETQYF.

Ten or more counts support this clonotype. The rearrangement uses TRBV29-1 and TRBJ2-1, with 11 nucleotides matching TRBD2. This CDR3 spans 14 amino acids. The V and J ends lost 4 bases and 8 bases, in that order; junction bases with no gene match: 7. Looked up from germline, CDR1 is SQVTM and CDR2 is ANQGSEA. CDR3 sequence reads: CSVAIAGGRYEQFF. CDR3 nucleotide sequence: TGCAGCGTTGCCATAGCGGGGGGGCGTTATGAGCAGTTCTTC.

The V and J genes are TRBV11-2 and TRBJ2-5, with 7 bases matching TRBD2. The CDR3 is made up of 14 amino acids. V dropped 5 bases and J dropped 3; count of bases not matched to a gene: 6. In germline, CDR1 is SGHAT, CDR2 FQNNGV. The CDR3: CASSRRLAEETQYF. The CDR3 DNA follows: TGTGCCAGCAGCAGACGACTAGCAGAAGAGACCCAGTACTTC.

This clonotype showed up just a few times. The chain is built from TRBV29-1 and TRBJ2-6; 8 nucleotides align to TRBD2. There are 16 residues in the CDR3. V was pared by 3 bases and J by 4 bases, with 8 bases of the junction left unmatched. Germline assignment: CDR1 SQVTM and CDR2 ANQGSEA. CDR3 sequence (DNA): TGCAGCGTTGACCAATCGGGGGGGAGAGGGGCCAACGTCCTGACTTTC. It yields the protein CSVDQSGGRGANVLTF.

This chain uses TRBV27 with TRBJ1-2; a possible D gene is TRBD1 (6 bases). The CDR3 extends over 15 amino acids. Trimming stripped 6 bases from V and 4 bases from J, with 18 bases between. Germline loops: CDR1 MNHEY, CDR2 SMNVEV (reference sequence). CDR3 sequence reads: CASRLAGGASYGYTF. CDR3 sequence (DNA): TGTGCCAGCAGGTTGGCCGGGGGGGCGAGCTATGGCTACACCTTC.

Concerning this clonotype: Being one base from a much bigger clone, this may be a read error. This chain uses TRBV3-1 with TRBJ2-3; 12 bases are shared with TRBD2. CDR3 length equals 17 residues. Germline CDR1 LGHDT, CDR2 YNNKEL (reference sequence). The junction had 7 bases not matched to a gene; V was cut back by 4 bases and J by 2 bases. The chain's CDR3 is CASSLLRLAGDTDTQYF. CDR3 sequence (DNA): TGTGCCAGCAGCCTTCTCCGACTAGCGGGGGACACAGATACGCAGTATTTT.

CDR3: CASSLIPRTVSSYNEQYF. The CDR3 bases are TGTGCCAGCAGTTTGATACCCCGGACCGTAAGCTCCTACAATGAGCAGTACTTC. J is TRBJ2-1 and V is TRBV28; D uncertain. The J call may be in error: the DNA end matches TRBJ2-7 better. The CDR3 sequence is 18 residues long. Germline values: CDR1 MDHEN, CDR2 SYDVKM.

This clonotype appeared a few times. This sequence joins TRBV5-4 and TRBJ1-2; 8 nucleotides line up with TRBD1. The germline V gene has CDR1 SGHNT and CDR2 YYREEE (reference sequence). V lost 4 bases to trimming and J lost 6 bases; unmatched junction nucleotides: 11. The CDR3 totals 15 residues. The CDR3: CASSRDRREVDGYTF. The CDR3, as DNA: TGTGCCAGCAGCCGGGACAGGAGGGAAGTAGATGGCTACACCTTC.

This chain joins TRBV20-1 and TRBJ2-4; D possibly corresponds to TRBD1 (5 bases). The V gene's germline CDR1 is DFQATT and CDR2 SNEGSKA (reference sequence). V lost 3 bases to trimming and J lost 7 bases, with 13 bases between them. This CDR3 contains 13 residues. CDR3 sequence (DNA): TGCAGTGCTAGTCAGGGTGCCAGGAACATTCAGTACTTC. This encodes CSASQGARNIQYF.

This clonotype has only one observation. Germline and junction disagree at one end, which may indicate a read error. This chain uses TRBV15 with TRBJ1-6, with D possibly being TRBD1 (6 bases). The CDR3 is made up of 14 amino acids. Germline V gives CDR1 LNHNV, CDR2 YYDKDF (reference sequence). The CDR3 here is CASSRLGGDSPLHF. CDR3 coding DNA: TGTGCCTCCAGCAGGCTAGGGGGTGATTCACCCCTCCACTTT.

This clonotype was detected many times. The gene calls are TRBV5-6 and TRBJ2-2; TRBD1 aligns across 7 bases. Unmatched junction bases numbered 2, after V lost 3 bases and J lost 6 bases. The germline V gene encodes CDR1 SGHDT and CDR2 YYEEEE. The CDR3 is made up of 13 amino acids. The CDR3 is CASSSTGAGELFF. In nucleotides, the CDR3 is TGTGCCAGCAGCTCAACAGGGGCCGGGGAGCTGTTTTTT.

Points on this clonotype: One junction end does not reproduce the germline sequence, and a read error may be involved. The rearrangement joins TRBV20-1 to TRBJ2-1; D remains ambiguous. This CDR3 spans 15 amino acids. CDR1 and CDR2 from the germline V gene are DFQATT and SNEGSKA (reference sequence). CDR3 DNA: TGCTGTGCTAGATATCAGGAGAGCTCCTACAATGAGCAGTTCTTC. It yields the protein CCARYQESSYNEQFF.

The CDR3 sequence is CATSDTQGADQPQHF. CDR3 nucleotides: TGTGCCACCAGTGATACACAGGGGGCGGATCAGCCCCAGCATTTT. The V and J genes are TRBV24-1 and TRBJ1-5; 9 bases match TRBD1. The CDR3 consists of 15 residues. Germline trimming cut 3 bases from V and 5 bases from J; bases unmatched to any gene: 4. Germline V gene data show CDR1 as KGHDR and CDR2 as SFDVKD.

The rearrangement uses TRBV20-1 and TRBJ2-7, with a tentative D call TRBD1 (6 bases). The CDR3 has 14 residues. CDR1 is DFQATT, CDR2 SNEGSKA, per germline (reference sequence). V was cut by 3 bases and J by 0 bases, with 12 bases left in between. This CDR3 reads CSARGRQASYEQYF. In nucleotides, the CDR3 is TGCAGTGCTAGGGGCAGACAGGCCTCCTACGAGCAGTACTTC.

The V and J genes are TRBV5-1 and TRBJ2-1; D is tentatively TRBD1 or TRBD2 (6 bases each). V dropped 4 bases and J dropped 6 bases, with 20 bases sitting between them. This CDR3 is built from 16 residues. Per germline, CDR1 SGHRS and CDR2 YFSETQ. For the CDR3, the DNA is TGCGCCAGCAGCCCCTCAAGGCCGGGGGCTGGCAATGAGCAGTTCTTC. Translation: CASSPSRPGAGNEQFF.

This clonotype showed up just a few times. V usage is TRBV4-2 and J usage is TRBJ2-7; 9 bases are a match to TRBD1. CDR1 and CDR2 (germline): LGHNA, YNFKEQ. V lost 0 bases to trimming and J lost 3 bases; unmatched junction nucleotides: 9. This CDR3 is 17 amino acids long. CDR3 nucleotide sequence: TGTGCCAGCAGCCAAGAAGCCGGGACAGGGTTTAGCTACGAGCAGTACTTC. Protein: CASSQEAGTGFSYEQYF.

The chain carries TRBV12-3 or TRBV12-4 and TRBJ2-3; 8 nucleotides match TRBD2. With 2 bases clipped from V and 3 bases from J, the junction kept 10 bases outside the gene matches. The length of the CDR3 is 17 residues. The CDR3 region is CASSLQNGGARTDTQYF. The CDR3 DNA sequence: TGTGCCAGCAGTTTACAGAACGGGGGGGCCCGAACAGATACGCAGTATTTT.

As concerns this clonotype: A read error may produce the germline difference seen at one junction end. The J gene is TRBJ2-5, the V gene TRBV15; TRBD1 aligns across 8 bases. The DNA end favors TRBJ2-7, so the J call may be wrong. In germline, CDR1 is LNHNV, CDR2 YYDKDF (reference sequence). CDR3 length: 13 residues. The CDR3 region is CVTSRTGFDEQYF. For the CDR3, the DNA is TGTGTCACCAGCAGGACAGGGTTTGACGAGCAGTACTTC.

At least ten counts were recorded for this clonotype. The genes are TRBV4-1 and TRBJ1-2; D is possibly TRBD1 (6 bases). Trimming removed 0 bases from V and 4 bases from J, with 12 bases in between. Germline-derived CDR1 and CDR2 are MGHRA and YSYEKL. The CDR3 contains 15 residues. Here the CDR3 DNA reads TGCGCCAGCAGCCAAGATCCACAGGGTAGCTATGGCTACACCTTC. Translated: CASSQDPQGSYGYTF.

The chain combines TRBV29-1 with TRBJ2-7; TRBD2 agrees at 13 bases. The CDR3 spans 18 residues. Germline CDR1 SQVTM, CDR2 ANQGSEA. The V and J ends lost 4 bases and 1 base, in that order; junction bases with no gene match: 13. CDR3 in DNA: TGCAGCGTTGTACGACTAGCGGGAGGACCTTTAATATCCTACGAGCAGTACTTC. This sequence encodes CSVVRLAGGPLISYEQYF.

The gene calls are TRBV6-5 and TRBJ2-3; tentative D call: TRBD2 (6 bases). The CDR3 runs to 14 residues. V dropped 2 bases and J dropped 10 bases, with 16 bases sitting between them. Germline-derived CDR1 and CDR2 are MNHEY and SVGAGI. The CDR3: CASSYTTRGDPQYF. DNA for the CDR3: TGTGCCAGCAGTTACACGACCCGCGGGGATCCGCAGTATTTT.

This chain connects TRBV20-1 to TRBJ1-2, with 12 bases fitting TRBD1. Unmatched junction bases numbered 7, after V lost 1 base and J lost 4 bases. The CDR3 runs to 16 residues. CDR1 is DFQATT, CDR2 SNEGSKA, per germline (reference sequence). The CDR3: CSARAAGQGATYGYTF. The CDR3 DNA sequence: TGCAGTGCTAGAGCTGCGGGACAGGGGGCTACCTATGGCTACACCTTC.

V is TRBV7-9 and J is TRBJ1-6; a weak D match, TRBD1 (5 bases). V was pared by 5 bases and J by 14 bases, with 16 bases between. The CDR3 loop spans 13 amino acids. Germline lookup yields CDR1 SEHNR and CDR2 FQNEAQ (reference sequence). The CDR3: CASSGGRSVALHF. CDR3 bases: TGTGCCAGCAGCGGGGGTAGGTCAGTTGCCCTCCACTTT.